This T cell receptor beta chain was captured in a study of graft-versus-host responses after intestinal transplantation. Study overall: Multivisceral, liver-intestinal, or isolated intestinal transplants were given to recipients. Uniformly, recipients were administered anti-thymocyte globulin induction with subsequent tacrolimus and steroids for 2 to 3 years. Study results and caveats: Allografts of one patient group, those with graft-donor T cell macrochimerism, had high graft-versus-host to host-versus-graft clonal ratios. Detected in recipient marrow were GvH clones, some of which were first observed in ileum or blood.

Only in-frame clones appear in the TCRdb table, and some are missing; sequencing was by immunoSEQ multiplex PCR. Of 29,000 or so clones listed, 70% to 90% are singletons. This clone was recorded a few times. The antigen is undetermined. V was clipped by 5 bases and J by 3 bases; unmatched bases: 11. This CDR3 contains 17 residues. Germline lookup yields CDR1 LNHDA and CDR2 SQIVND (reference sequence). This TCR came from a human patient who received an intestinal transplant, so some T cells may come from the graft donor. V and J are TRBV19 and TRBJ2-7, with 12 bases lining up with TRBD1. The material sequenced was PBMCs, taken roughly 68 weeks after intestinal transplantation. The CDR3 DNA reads TGTGCCAGTAGTCCGGGACAGGGGGCAAGGAACTACTACGAGCAGTACTTC. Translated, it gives CASSPGQGARNYYEQYF.